The rows below give T cell receptor beta chains drawn from one sample of a study of T cells after yellow fever vaccination. Using its own MiXCR run on the 5' RACE reads, TCRdb lists one record per CDR3 protein. In the table there are 500,000 to 650,000 distinct CDR3 sequences, 10% to 15% of which are singletons. Specimen: PBMCs, collected on the day of the yellow fever booster vaccination. The receptors stem from a man younger than 45 who received the YFV17D yellow fever vaccine. The conserved cysteine and the conserved F or W are not part of the CDR3 here.

TRBV28,TRBJ2-2,ASPRAGAGELF
TRBV5-1,TRBJ2-2,ASSFSTISLAGGPSLF
TRBV9,TRBJ2-3,ASSGGTGSTDTQY
TRBV6-5,TRBJ2-3,ASSWGRGTDTQY
TRBV5-1,TRBJ2-3,ASRDGQGHTDTQY
TRBV7-9,TRBJ2-4,ASSPGQGADIQY
TRBV20-1,TRBJ2-3,SAILAGGGDTQY
TRBV19,TRBJ2-2,ASSSDSLTGELF
TRBV25-1,TRBJ2-1,ASSDPAFNEQF
TRBV19,TRBJ1-1,ASIRTWGNTEAF
TRBV30,TRBJ2-7,AWDRGRATYEQY
TRBV12-3/TRBV12-4,TRBJ1-1,ASSTGGGTEAF
TRBV6-1,TRBJ2-1,ASDPGLVYNEQF
TRBV4-1,TRBJ2-3,ASSQDPGGGLAGDTQY
TRBV20-1,TRBJ1-4,SALIQATNEKLF
TRBV2,TRBJ2-1,ASSEEEQTSSYNEQF
TRBV20-1,TRBJ2-7,SARDLRSGLVSEQY
TRBV5-5,TRBJ1-5,ASSFTANQPQH
TRBV20-1,TRBJ2-7,SASRSGAGAEQY
TRBV5-5,TRBJ1-2,ASSLDIQGYT
TRBV12-3/TRBV12-4,TRBJ2-1,ASTPSGSPYNEQF
TRBV28,TRBJ1-1,ASKRGVNTEAF
TRBV14,TRBJ2-1,ASSYGQGIVPRWSEQF
TRBV7-9,TRBJ2-7,ASSTRPSYEQY
TRBV4-2,TRBJ2-2,ASSQEGGSGGNTGELF
TRBV6-5,TRBJ2-5,ASSSRSKGKETQY
TRBV6-5,TRBJ2-3,ASSYSLLADRDQDTQY
TRBV14,TRBJ2-4,ASSQEGPNSLAKNIQY
TRBV7-8,TRBJ2-7,ASSLAPGTEYEQY
TRBV4-3,TRBJ2-7,ASSQSRGAISYEQY
TRBV5-1,TRBJ2-5,ASSLGRETQY
TRBV21-1,TRBJ2-7,ASSNSLASLREQY
TRBV7-9,TRBJ1-2,ASSLSGLNYGYT
TRBV6-5,TRBJ1-4,ASSYLRGLGEKLF
TRBV20-1,TRBJ2-2,SAKPGQGRGLF
TRBV10-3,TRBJ2-7,AISESVGGPGEQY
TRBV30,TRBJ1-1,AWSTTLNTEAF
TRBV10-3,TRBJ2-7,AISGGNEQY
TRBV7-2,TRBJ1-2,ASSLTGTKDGYT
TRBV20-1,TRBJ2-3,SARTGREITDTQY
TRBV7-2,TRBJ2-2,ASSLYSGTRGSGELF
TRBV5-4,TRBJ2-3,ASSLLMDTQY
TRBV28,TRBJ1-5,ASSPTLGPSGNQPQH
TRBV29-1,TRBJ1-1,SVVGPFPEAF
TRBV27,TRBJ2-1,ASRQGHNEQF
TRBV27,TRBJ2-6,ASSWRSGANVLT
TRBV11-3,TRBJ2-1,ASSPGGAEQF
TRBV20-1,TRBJ2-2,SASTGTGGSGELF